This T cell receptor beta chain was found in a study of CD8+CD57+ T cells in acquired aplastic anemia. Study-wide context: The average for DNA from sorted CD4+ and CD8+ cells was 3 to 4 ug. Regarding the study as a whole: Patients and controls were not found to differ significantly in CD8+ Simpson's diversity. Found in both controls and patients were twenty-nine CD8+ CDR3 sequences.

The template used for profiling TCR beta VDJ and CDR3 was genomic DNA. Each CDR3 protein is one row after TCRdb ran MiXCR on the reads. The sample shows fewer than 200,000 distinct CDR3 sequences, approximately 48% of them seen only once. This clonotype was observed at least ten times. Antigen unknown. The CDR3 is 15 residues long. CDR1 is SGHKS and CDR2 is YYEKEE in the germline V gene (reference sequence). J gave up 9 bases and V 2 bases, and 5 bases lay outside the gene matches. Patients chosen for sequencing had CD8+CD57+ cells that had expanded, as shown by flow cytometry. Severe acquired aplastic anemia was present in every patient.

The sequence was collected from a human donor with aplastic anemia. The sequenced sample was sorted CD4+, CD8+, or CD8+CD57+ T cells (not recorded which) from PBMCs. This rearrangement joins TRBV5-5 to TRBJ1-6; TRBD1 matches 10 bases. CDR3 protein: CASSLRQGAGSPLHF. Written as DNA, the CDR3 is TGTGCCAGCAGCTTACGACAGGGGGCGGGTTCACCCCTCCACTTT.